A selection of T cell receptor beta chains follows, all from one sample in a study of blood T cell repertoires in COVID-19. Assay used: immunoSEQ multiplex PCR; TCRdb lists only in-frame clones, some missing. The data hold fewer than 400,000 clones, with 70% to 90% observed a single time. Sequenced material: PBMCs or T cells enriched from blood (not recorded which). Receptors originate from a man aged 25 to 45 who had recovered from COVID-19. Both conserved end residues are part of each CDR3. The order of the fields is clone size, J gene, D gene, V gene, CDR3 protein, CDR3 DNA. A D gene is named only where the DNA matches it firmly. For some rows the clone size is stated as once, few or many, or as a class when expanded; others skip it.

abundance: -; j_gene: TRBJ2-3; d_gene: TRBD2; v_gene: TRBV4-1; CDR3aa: CASSQDSVLSGGALDTQYF; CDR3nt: TGCGCCAGCAGCCAAGATTCGGTATTGAGCGGGGGGGCCCTAGATACGCAGTATTTT
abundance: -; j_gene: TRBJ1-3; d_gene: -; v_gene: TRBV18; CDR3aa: CASSPARGSGNTIYF; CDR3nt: TGTGCCAGCTCACCGGCCCGGGGTTCTGGAAACACCATATATTTT
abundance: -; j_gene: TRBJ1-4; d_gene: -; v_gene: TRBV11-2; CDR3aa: CASSLDGVRSEKLFF; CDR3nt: TGTGCCAGCAGCTTAGACGGGGTGAGAAGTGAAAAACTGTTTTTT
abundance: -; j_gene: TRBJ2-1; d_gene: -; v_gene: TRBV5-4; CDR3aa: CASSLAGGNEQFF; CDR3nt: TGTGCCAGCAGCTTGGCCGGGGGAAATGAGCAGTTCTTC
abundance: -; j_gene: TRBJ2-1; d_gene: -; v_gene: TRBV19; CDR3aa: CASSNGANEQFF; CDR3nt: TGTGCCAGTAGCAATGGGGCGAATGAGCAGTTCTTC
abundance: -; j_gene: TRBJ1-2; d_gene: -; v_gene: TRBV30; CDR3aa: CAWSGGVGGYTF; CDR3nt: TGTGCCTGGTCTGGGGGGGTGGGCGGCTACACCTTC
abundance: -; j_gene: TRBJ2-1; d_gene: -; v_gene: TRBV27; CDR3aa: CASSLSRNNEQFF; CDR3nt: TGTGCCAGCAGTTTATCGCGGAACAATGAGCAGTTCTTC
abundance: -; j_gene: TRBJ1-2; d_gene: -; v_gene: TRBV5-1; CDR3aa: CASSRQNYGYTF; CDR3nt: TGCGCCAGCAGCCGACAAAACTATGGCTACACCTTC
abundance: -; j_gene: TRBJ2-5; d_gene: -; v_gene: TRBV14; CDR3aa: CASSQVLRETQYF; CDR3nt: TGTGCCAGCAGCCAAGTCCTGCGAGAGACCCAGTACTTC
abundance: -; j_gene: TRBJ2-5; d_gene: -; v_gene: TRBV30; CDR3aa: CAWSTTETQYF; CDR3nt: TGTGCCTGGAGTACTACAGAGACCCAGTACTTC
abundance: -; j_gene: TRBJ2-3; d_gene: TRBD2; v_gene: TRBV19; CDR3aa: CASTDYSGTGTDTQYF; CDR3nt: TGTGCCAGTACCGACTATAGCGGGACGGGCACAGATACGCAGTATTTT
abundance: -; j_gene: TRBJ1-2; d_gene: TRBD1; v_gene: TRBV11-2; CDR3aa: CASSTRQGSNYGYTF; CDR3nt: TGTGCCAGCAGCACAAGACAGGGATCTAACTATGGCTACACCTTC
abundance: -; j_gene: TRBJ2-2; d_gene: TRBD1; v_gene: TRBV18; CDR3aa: CASSPTDRPTGELFF; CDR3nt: TGTGCCAGCTCACCAACGGACAGGCCGACCGGGGAGCTGTTTTTT
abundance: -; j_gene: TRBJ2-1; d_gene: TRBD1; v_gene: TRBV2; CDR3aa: CASTGQGPNEQFF; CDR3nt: TGTGCCAGCACAGGACAGGGACCGAATGAGCAGTTCTTC
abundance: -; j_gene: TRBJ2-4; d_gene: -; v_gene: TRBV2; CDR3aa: CASSETSDLTGIQYF; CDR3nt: TGTGCCAGCAGTGAGACGTCAGATCTTACGGGCATTCAGTACTTC
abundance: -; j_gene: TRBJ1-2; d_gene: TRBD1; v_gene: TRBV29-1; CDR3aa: CSVGTGGGFYGYTF; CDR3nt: TGCAGCGTGGGGACAGGGGGTGGATTCTATGGCTACACCTTC
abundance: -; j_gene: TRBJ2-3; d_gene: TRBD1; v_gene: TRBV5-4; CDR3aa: CAASTGEYTDTQYF; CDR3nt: TGTGCCGCCTCGACAGGGGAATACACAGATACGCAGTATTTT
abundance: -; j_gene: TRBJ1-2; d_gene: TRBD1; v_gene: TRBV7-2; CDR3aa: CASSSATGDYGYTF; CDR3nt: TGTGCCAGCAGCTCCGCGACAGGGGACTATGGCTACACCTTC
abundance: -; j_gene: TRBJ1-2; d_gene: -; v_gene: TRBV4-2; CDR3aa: CASSQDSRVDGYTF; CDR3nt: TGTGCCAGCAGCCAAGATTCCAGGGTTGATGGCTACACCTTC
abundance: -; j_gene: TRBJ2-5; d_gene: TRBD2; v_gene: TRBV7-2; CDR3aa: CASSPYGGWGQETQYF; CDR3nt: TGTGCCAGCAGCCCCTACGGGGGGTGGGGTCAAGAGACCCAGTACTTC
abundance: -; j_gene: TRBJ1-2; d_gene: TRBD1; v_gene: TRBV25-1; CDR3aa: CASSDRVSAGYTF; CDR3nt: TGTGCCAGCAGCGACAGGGTTTCGGCGGGCTACACCTTC
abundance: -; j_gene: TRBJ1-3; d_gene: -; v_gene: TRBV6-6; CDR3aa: CASSPVSGNTIYF; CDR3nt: TGTGCCAGCAGTCCGGTCTCTGGAAACACCATATATTTT
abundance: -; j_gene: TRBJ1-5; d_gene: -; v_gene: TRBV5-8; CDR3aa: CASSSGVKGNQPQHF; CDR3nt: TGTGCCAGCAGCTCAGGGGTTAAGGGCAATCAGCCCCAGCATTTT
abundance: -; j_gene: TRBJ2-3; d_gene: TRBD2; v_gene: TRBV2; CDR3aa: CASSEAGLAGVDTQYF; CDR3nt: TGTGCCAGCAGTGAAGCGGGACTAGCGGGGGTGGATACGCAGTATTTT
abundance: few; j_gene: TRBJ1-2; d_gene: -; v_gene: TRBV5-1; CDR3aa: CASSGDPGYGYTF; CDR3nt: TGCGCCAGCAGCGGAGACCCAGGGTATGGCTACACCTTC
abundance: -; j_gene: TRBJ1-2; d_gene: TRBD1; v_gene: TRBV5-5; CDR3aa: CASSVTGDYGYTF; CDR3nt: TGTGCCAGCAGCGTGACAGGGGACTATGGCTACACCTTC
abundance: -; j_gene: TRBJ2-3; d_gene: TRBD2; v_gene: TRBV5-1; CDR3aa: CASRFAGEEDTQYF; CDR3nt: TGCGCCAGCAGGTTTGCGGGGGAGGAAGATACGCAGTATTTT
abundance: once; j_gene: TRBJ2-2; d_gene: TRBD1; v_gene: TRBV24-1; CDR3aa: CATSDFKQGMAGELFF; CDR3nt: TGTGCCACCAGTGATTTTAAACAGGGGATGGCCGGGGAGCTGTTTTTT
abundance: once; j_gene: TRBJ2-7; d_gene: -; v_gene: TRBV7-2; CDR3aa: CASSLVLEENYEQYF; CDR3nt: TGTGCCAGCAGCTTAGTCTTGGAGGAAAACTACGAGCAGTACTTC
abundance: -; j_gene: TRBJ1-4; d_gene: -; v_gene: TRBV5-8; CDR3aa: CASSPGSIKVRGEKLFF; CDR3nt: TGTGCCAGCAGCCCCGGGTCTATAAAGGTTCGGGGTGAAAAACTGTTTTTT
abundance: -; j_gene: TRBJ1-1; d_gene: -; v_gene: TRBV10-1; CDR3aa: CASSERTVNTEAFF; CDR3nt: TGCGCCAGCAGTGAAAGGACAGTGAACACTGAAGCTTTCTTT
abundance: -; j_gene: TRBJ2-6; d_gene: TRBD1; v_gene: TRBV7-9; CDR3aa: CASSLGQGAGANVLTF; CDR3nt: TGTGCCAGCAGCCTGGGACAGGGGGCTGGGGCCAACGTCCTGACTTTC
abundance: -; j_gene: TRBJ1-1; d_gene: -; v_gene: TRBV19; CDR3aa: CASSIERSSTEAFF; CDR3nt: TGTGCCAGTAGTATAGAGAGAAGTAGTACTGAAGCTTTCTTT
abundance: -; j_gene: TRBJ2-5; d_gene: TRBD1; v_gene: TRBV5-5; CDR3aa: CASSPGPGQGSETQYF; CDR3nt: TGTGCCAGCAGTCCTGGTCCGGGACAGGGGTCAGAGACCCAGTACTTC
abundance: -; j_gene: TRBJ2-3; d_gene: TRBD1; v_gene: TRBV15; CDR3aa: CATSKDRGQNTDTQYF; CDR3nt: TGTGCCACCAGCAAAGACAGGGGGCAAAACACAGATACGCAGTATTTT
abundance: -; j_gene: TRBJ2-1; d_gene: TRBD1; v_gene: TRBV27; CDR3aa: CASSLVQGAGTYNEQFF; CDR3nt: TGTGCCAGCAGTTTAGTTCAGGGGGCGGGCACCTACAATGAGCAGTTCTTC
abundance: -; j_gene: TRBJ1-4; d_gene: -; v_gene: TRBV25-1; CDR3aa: CASSPHRGKGEKLFF; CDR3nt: TGTGCCAGCAGTCCCCACCGGGGGAAGGGTGAAAAACTGTTTTTT
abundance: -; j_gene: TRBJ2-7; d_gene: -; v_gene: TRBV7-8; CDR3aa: CASSLVLQGTYEQYF; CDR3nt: TGTGCCAGCAGCTTAGTTTTGCAGGGGACCTACGAGCAGTACTTC
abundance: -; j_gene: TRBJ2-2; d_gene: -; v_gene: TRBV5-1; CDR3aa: CASRWTVTNTGELFF; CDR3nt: TGCGCCAGCAGATGGACAGTGACGAACACCGGGGAGCTGTTTTTT
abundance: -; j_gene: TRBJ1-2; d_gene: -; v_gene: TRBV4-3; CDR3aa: CASSQDQGYGYTF; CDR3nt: TGCGCCAGCAGCCAAGATCAGGGGTATGGCTACACCTTC